What follows are 11 T cell receptor beta chains derived from one specimen sequenced in a study of OX40 agonist ivuxolimab in advanced cancers. Only in-frame clones appear in the TCRdb table, and some are missing; sequencing was by immunoSEQ multiplex PCR. The repertoire holds about 81,000 clones, with around 84% as singletons. Sequencing was performed on CD4+ or CD8+ T cells sorted from blood, taken in a trial of the OX40 agonist ivuxolimab. The receptors come from an adult with an advanced solid tumor such as melanoma, head and neck, liver or kidney cancer.

In its sample, this clone was seen once. This chain connects TRBV28 to TRBJ1-5; possibly TRBD1 for D (5 bases). This CDR3 spans 16 amino acids. Trimming cost V 3 bases and J 0 bases, with 12 bases left between them. The germline gives CDR1 MDHEN, CDR2 SYDVKM. Written as DNA, the CDR3 is TGTGCCAGCAGTTTTTGGGGGGTCGATAGCAATCAGCCCCAGCATTTT. Translating gives CASSFWGVDSNQPQHF.

This clone has a single count. The V and J genes are TRBV13 and TRBJ2-3, with D hard to call. The CDR3 has 15 residues. The V end lost 1 base, the J end lost 4 bases, and 12 bases lay between the germline ends. The germline gives CDR1 PRHDT, CDR2 FYEKMQ (reference sequence). The CDR3 region is CASSLERGIADTQYF. The CDR3 coding sequence is TGTGCCAGCAGCTTAGAGCGAGGTATTGCAGATACGCAGTATTTT. Filled out from reference TRBV13 and TRBJ2-3, the complete variable domain reads AAGVIQSPRHLIKEKRETATLKCYPIPRHDTVYWYQQGPGQDPQFLISFYEKMQSDKGSIPDRFSAQQFSDYHSELNMSSLELGDSALYFCASSLERGIADTQYFGPGTRLTVL.

CDR3 coding DNA: TGTGCCAGCAGTTCACAGGGGTCTGGAAACACCATATATTTT. Translating gives CASSSQGSGNTIYF. The V gene is TRBV6-5, the J gene TRBJ1-3; the match to TRBD1 covers 7 bases. The CDR3 consists of 14 residues. Germline trimming cut 4 bases from V and 1 base from J; bases unmatched to any gene: 1. Germline assignment: CDR1 MNHEY and CDR2 SVGAGI.

V is TRBV20-1 and J is TRBJ2-7; D unresolved. Per germline, CDR1 DFQATT and CDR2 SNEGSKA (reference sequence). Trimming removed 6 bases from V and 4 bases from J, with 10 bases in between. This CDR3 comprises 11 residues. For the CDR3, the DNA is TGCAGTGCGGTTAGCCTGTACGAGCAGTACGTC. This encodes CSAVSLYEQYV.

CDR3 residues: CASSLVRPVGNEKLFF. The CDR3 coding sequence is TGTGCCAGCAGCTTAGTACGGCCAGTCGGTAATGAAAAACTGTTTTTT. The V call is TRBV7-9, the J call TRBJ1-4; D not resolved. CDR3 length equals 16 residues. Germline V gene sequence: CDR1 SEHNR, CDR2 FQNEAQ (reference sequence). The V end lost 1 base, the J end lost 4 bases, and 13 bases lay between the germline ends.

This clone has only one observation. This chain uses TRBV9 with TRBJ2-5; tentative D call: TRBD1 (5 bases). Germline loops: CDR1 SGDLS, CDR2 YYNGEE. Between the trimmed V and J ends, which lost 0 bases and 0 bases, there was a span of 12 bases. This CDR3 comprises 16 residues. The CDR3 DNA sequence: TGTGCCAGCAGCGTAGAAGGCAGGGAATACCAAGAGACCCAGTACTTC. Translated: CASSVEGREYQETQYF.

The chain combines TRBV7-2 with TRBJ2-5; TRBD2 agrees at 14 bases. CDR1 is SGHTA, CDR2 FQGNSA, per germline. Trimming at V came to 5 bases and at J to 5 bases, leaving 16 bases not matched to a gene. The CDR3 has 19 residues. The CDR3 nucleotides read TGTGCCAGCAGCCCTGAAAGCCCTAGACTAGCGGGAGGGCTGGAGACCCAGTACTTC. Translation: CASSPESPRLAGGLETQYF.

The rearrangement joins TRBV4-3 to TRBJ2-7; D might be TRBD2 (6 bases). Trimming cost V 4 bases and J 4 bases, with 17 bases left between them. The CDR3 sequence is 15 residues long. Germline assignment: CDR1 LGHNA and CDR2 YSLEER. The CDR3 sequence: CASSLILAPDYEQYF. CDR3 nucleotides: TGCGCCAGCAGCCTGATACTAGCTCCGGATTACGAGCAGTACTTC.

The rearrangement joins TRBV18 to TRBJ1-6, with D possibly being TRBD1 (6 bases). The CDR3 runs to 17 residues. Germline CDR1 reads KGHSH; CDR2 reads LQKENI. Trimming took off 2 bases at V and 7 bases at J, with 18 bases between the two ends. The CDR3 region has the DNA TGTGCCAGCTCACCAAAGGAACAGGGTATGGGGAATTCACCCCTCCACTTT. Protein: CASSPKEQGMGNSPLHF.

V and J are TRBV7-9 and TRBJ2-7; D is possibly TRBD2 (6 bases). The germline CDR1 and CDR2 sequences are SEHNR and FQNEAQ (reference sequence). V shed 5 bases and J shed 4 bases, with 12 bases lying between them. The CDR3 covers 13 residues. CDR3 amino acids: CASSLGGMYEQYV. CDR3 nucleotides: TGTGCCAGCAGCCTGGGGGGTATGTACGAGCAGTACGTC.

The V call is TRBV25-1, the J call TRBJ1-6; no clear D. Trimming took off 6 bases at V and 0 bases at J, with 15 bases between the two ends. The CDR3 sequence is 17 residues long. Germline V CDR1 and CDR2: MGHDK, SYGVNS. The DNA for the CDR3 is TGTGCCAGCAGCCCCACTCGAGGGAGCTCCTATAATTCACCCCTCCACTTT. Its protein is CASSPTRGSSYNSPLHF.